This T cell receptor beta chain was identified during a study of PD-L1 blockade in urothelial cancer. Study background: Patients' histories included 0 to 3 prior chemotherapy regimens.

Libraries were prepared by immunoSEQ multiplex PCR; TCRdb keeps only in-frame clonotypes and omits some of them. The sample carries around 45,000 clones, around 86% recorded once. The time point was: pretreatment peripheral blood. A note on this clone: The same CDR3 can be traced to other DNA sequences in this sample.

The V and J ends lost 5 bases and 2 bases, in that order; junction bases with no gene match: 5. CDR1 and CDR2 from the germline V gene are LNHDA and SQIVND (reference sequence). CDR3 length equals 17 residues. The sample in question was PBMCs, obtained around atezolizumab (anti-PD-L1) treatment. The origin of this receptor is a man aged 50 to 60 with urothelial cancer. This rearrangement joins TRBV19 to TRBJ2-1; 14 bases match TRBD2. CDR3 DNA sequence: TGTGCCAGTAGTTCCCGGACTAGCGGGAGGACCTACAATGAGCAGTTCTTC. The encoded protein is CASSSRTSGRTYNEQFF.